Sequencing of this TCR beta chain was carried out in a study of cytomegalovirus exposure and HLA in healthy donors. Findings and caveats of the study: With high specificity and sensitivity, the classifier reportedly diagnosed cytomegalovirus status.

Trimming cost V 4 bases and J 5 bases; bases outside gene matches: 9. From germline, CDR1 is SGHRS and CDR2 YFSETQ. This CDR3 spans 14 amino acids. As regards this clone: Its cognate antigen is unknown.

PCR employed 60 Vbeta and 13 Jbeta primers. Clones were sequenced by immunoSEQ multiplex PCR, and TCRdb holds only the in-frame ones, with some missing. The repertoire holds 70,000 to 85,000 clones, more than 50% seen once, with under 4.5% in the top ten. The TCR originated in a male donor in good health and CMV-seropositive. The chain combines TRBV5-1 with TRBJ2-7; 7 bases fit TRBD1. Sample: PBMCs. The CDR3 here is CASSRQGRGDEQYF. Written as DNA, the CDR3 is TGCGCCAGCAGCCGACAGGGAAGGGGAGACGAGCAGTACTTC. Full variable domain (rest looked up from reference TRBV5-1 and TRBJ2-7): KAGVTQTPRYLIKTRGQQVTLSCSPISGHRSVSWYQQTPGQGLQFLFEYFSETQRNKGNFPGRFSGRQFSNSRSEMNVSTLELGDSALYLCASSRQGRGDEQYFGPGTRLTVT.